The clone carrying this T cell receptor (beta chain) came up once. Its antigen is unknown. These data belong to a study of radiation and T cells in renal cell carcinoma. Study in general: Nephrectomy followed 15 Gy stereotactic body radiation by 4 weeks.

Findings of the study overall: In blood, top tumor clones expanded by 2 weeks, shrinking by 4.

V shed 2 bases, J shed 0 bases, and the junction held 16 bases outside the gene matches. This CDR3 is 21 amino acids long. In germline, CDR1 is LGHNA, CDR2 YNFKEQ. Stated time point: blood 2 weeks post-SBRT. Treatment in this sample: 15 Gy SBRT to primary tumor, nephrectomy 4 weeks later. Only in-frame clones appear in the TCRdb table, and some are missing; sequencing was by immunoSEQ multiplex PCR. The table shows about 150,000 clones, with roughly 87% occurring only once. The receptor's source is a woman between 50 and 59 years old with renal cell carcinoma. Sequenced material: blood, taken from a patient whose treatment included radiotherapy and nephrectomy. This chain links TRBV4-2 with TRBJ1-2; 12 nucleotides align to TRBD1. The CDR3 DNA is TGTGCCAGCAGCCAACAACTTATCTCCGGGACAGGGGGCCTCCCTAACTATGGCTACACCTTC. This encodes CASSQQLISGTGGLPNYGYTF.